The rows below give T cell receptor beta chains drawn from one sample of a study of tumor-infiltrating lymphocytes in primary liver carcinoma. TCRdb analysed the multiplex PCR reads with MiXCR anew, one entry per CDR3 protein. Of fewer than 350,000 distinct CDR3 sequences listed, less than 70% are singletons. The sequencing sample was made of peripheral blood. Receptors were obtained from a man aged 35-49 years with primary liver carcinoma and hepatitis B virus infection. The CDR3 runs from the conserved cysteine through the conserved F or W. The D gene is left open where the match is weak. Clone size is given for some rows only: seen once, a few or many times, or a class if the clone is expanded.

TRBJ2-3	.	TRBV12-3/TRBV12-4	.	CDGSRNTETDTQYF	TGTGACGGCAGCCGAAATACGGAGACAGATACGCAGTATTTT
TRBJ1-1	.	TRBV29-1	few	CSGGELRMNTEAFF	TGCAGCGGCGGGGAATTAAGAATGAACACTGAAGCTTTCTTT
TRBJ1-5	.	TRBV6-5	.	CVSSYLVEQSQHF	TGTGTCAGCAGTTACCTTGTTGAGCAGTCCCAGCATTTT
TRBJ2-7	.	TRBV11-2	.	CASSLEGLPRGQEQYF	TGTGCCAGCAGTTTAGAAGGACTACCAAGGGGCCAGGAGCAGTACTTC
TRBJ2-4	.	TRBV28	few	CASKPRKNIQYF	TGTGCCAGCAAACCCCGCAAAAACATTCAGTACTTC
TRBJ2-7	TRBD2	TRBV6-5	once	CASSIAGVPYELYF	TGTGCCAGCAGTATAGCGGGAGTGCCGTACGAGCTGTACTTT
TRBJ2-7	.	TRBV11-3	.	CSSSLATGVEHYF	TGTTCCAGCAGCTTAGCGACCGGGGTCGAGCATTACTTC
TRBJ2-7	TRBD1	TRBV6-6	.	CVSSPWDRVERYF	TGTGTCAGCAGTCCATGGGACAGGGTCGAGCGGTACTTC
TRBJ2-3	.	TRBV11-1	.	CACSITRDRRTDTQYF	TGTGCCTGTAGCATTACCCGGGACCGACGCACAGATACGCAGTATTTT
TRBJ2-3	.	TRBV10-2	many	CASSERGEGTDTQYF	TGCGCCAGCAGTGAGCGCGGGGAAGGCACAGATACGCAGTATTTT
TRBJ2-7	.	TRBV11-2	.	CASSFATMSSYKHYF	TGTGCCAGCAGCTTTGCAACGATGAGCTCCTACAAGCACTACTTC
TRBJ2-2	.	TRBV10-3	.	CAISGAPLEGTGELFF	TGTGCCATCAGCGGGGCCCCACTCGAGGGGACCGGGGAGCTGTTTTTT
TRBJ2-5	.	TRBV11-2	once	CASSPTWETHYF	TGTGCCAGCAGCCCAACATGGGAGACCCACTACTTC
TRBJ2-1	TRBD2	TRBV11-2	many	CASSVPGLAVNEQFF	TGTGCCAGCAGCGTCCCGGGACTAGCGGTCAATGAGCAGTTCTTC
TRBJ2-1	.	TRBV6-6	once	CASSCSERNEQFF	TGTGCCAGCAGTTGTAGCGAGCGCAATGAGCAGTTCTTC
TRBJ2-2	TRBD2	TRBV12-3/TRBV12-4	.	CASRLLAGVTGELFF	TGTGCCAGCAGACTACTAGCGGGAGTTACCGGGGAGCTGTTTTTT
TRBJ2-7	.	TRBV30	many	CAWGSFEQYF	TGTGCCTGGGGGAGTTTTGAGCAGTACTTC
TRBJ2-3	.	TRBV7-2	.	CASSSIRRDTQYF	TGTGCCAGCAGCTCCATACGGCGGGATACGCAGTATTTT
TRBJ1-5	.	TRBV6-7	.	CAIMLGLGFRLSRFNQPQHF	TGTGCCATCATGTTAGGCTTGGGTTTTCGCCTTTCTCGATTCAATCAGCCCCAGCATTTT
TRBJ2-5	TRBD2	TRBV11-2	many	CASSPNESGKETQYF	TGTGCCAGCAGCCCAAACGAGAGCGGGAAAGAGACCCAGTACTTC
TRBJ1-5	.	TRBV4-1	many	CASSQVLSSGNQPQHF	TGCGCCAGCAGCCAAGTCCTGTCTAGCGGAAATCAGCCCCAGCATTTT
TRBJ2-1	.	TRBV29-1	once	CSVEGPDRCSYNEQFF	TGCAGCGTTGAAGGTCCAGATCGGTGCTCCTACAATGAGCAGTTCTTC
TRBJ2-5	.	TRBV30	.	CAWSAGAFQETQYF	TGTGCCTGGAGTGCGGGGGCTTTCCAAGAGACCCAGTACTTC
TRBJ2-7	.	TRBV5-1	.	CASSLNSPPTYEQYF	TGCGCCAGCAGCTTAAATTCCCCACCCACCTACGAGCAGTACTTC